This T cell receptor beta chain is drawn from a study of blood T cell repertoires in COVID-19. About the study: From the United States, Italy and Spain came samples of acute and convalescent COVID-19. T cells, B-cell-depleted T cells, or PBMCs provided the cDNA or gDNA that served as material.

The CDR3 is 13 amino acids. In germline, CDR1 is SGHTA, CDR2 FQGTGA. Trimming cost V 5 bases and J 4 bases; bases outside gene matches: 5. Original data processing: Researchers report that nucleated cell counts were estimated from reference gene primer amplification. Clones were read by immunoSEQ multiplex PCR, and TCRdb kept only the in-frame ones, dropping some. V, J and clone size reflect that table, while D and trimming were determined from the DNA. This table has under 250,000 clones, approximately 86% appearing once. The gene calls are TRBV7-3 and TRBJ2-7; TRBD1 matches at 7 bases. The receptor's source is a woman aged 55-70 years who had recovered from COVID-19. Source material: peripheral blood. CDR3 residues: CASSPGQEYEQYF. Written as DNA, the CDR3 is TGTGCCAGCAGCCCTGGACAGGAGTACGAGCAGTACTTC.